Here is one TCR beta chain with its context. A junction end diverges from the germline sequence, so it may reflect a read error. Seattle enrolled patients during active infection and tracked them longitudinally. Authors' methods: The authors estimated nucleated cell counts from reference gene primer amplification. Measured with immunoSEQ multiplex PCR; TCRdb has only the in-frame clones, and not every one. That table gives V, J and clone size, and the DNA gave D and trimming. Of over 200,000 clones listed, approximately 90% were seen once; the top ten hold approximately 2.5%. The data derive from a study of blood T cell repertoires in COVID-19. Looked up from germline, CDR1 is SGHDT and CDR2 is YYEEEE. The CDR3 has 11 amino acids.

The V gene is TRBV5-6, the J gene TRBJ1-1, with D possibly being TRBD1 (5 bases). Material for sequencing was peripheral blood. The origin of this receptor is a young man with COVID-19, enrolled during active disease. For the CDR3, the DNA is TGTGCCAGCAGCTTGGGTCAGGGTAAAAGCTTT. This gives the protein CASSLGQGKSF. Complete variable domain (other parts from reference TRBV5-6 and TRBJ1-1): DAGVTQSPTHLIKTRGQQVTLRCSPKSGHDTVSWYQQALGQGPQFIFQYYEEEERQRGNFPDRFSGHQFPNYSSELNVNALLLGDSALYLCASSLGQGKSFGQGTRLTVV.